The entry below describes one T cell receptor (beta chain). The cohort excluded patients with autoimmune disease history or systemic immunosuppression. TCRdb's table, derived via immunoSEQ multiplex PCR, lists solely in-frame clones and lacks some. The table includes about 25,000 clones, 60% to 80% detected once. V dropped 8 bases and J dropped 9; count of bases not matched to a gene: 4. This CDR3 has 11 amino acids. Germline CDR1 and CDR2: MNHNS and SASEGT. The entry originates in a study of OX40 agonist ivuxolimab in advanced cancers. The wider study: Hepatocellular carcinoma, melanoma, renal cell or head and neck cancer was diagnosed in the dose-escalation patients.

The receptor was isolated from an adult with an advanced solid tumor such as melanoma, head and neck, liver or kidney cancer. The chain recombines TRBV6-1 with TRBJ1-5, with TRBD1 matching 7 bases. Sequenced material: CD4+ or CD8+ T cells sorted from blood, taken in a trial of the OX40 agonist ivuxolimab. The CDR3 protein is CASRQGGPQHF. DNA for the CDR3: TGTGCCAGCCGACAGGGTGGGCCCCAGCATTTT.